This is a list of T cell receptor beta chains from one sample in a study of T cells in Graves' hyperthyroidism and ophthalmopathy. TCRdb used MiXCR to reprocess the multiplex PCR reads, holding one entry per CDR3 protein. The repertoire holds 750,000 to 900,000 distinct CDR3 sequences, roughly 40% seen once, with more than 7% in the top ten. The material sequenced was blood. These receptors all come from a man aged 18 to 30 with Graves' hyperthyroidism. The CDR3 runs from the conserved cysteine through the conserved F or W. The order of the fields is J gene, V gene, D gene, clone size, CDR3 DNA, CDR3 protein. D genes are given only for firm matches. Where a row states a size, it is once, few, many or the class of an expanded clone; other rows omit it.

J: TRBJ2-1
V: TRBV10-3
D: -
size: few
DNA: TGTGCCATCAGTGAGGGCTTATTTGGGCAGTTCTTC
CDR3: CAISEGLFGQFF

J: TRBJ2-7
V: TRBV28
D: -
size: -
DNA: TGTGCCAGCAGTTTCGTGACGGGTTTGTCAGAGCAGTACTTC
CDR3: CASSFVTGLSEQYF

J: TRBJ1-5
V: TRBV2
D: TRBD1
size: few
DNA: TGTGCCAGCAGTTTAATTCAGGGGGGACAGCCCCAGCATTTT
CDR3: CASSLIQGGQPQHF

J: TRBJ2-5
V: TRBV7-9
D: -
size: few
DNA: TGTGCCAGCAGCGCCCCGGGACACATCCAAGAGACCCAGTACTTC
CDR3: CASSAPGHIQETQYF

J: TRBJ1-1
V: TRBV2
D: TRBD1
size: many
DNA: TGTGCCAGCACTGGCCCTGACAGGGGGAGTGGTGAAGCTTTCTTT
CDR3: CASTGPDRGSGEAFF

J: TRBJ1-1
V: TRBV29-1
D: -
size: many
DNA: TGCAGCGTTGCGCTACAAGCTGAAGCTTTCTTT
CDR3: CSVALQAEAFF

J: TRBJ2-7
V: TRBV4-2
D: -
size: few
DNA: TGTGCCAGCAGCCAAGGGGAGGACAGGTTCTACGAGCAGTACTTC
CDR3: CASSQGEDRFYEQYF

J: TRBJ2-5
V: TRBV14
D: TRBD1
size: few
DNA: TGTGCCAGCAGCCCCCGGGACAGGGCCTTCCAAGAGACCCAGTACTTC
CDR3: CASSPRDRAFQETQYF

J: TRBJ2-7
V: TRBV11-2
D: TRBD2
size: few
DNA: TGTGCCAGCAGCTTAGGAGGACTAGCGGGAGGGCCCCGCGGCGAGCAGTACTTC
CDR3: CASSLGGLAGGPRGEQYF

J: TRBJ2-7
V: TRBV9
D: -
size: few
DNA: TGTGCCAGCAGCGTAGCACCAGGATTAACCTACGAGCAGTACTTC
CDR3: CASSVAPGLTYEQYF

J: TRBJ1-1
V: TRBV7-2
D: TRBD1
size: -
DNA: TGTGCCAGCTCACCACTTACAGGGGCCGGGAACACTGAAGCTTTCTTT
CDR3: CASSPLTGAGNTEAFF

J: TRBJ2-7
V: TRBV29-1
D: TRBD2
size: -
DNA: TGCAGCGTTGAAACGACCGGGACTAGCAGTCCCGAGCAGTACTTC
CDR3: CSVETTGTSSPEQYF

J: TRBJ1-1
V: TRBV6-6
D: -
size: -
DNA: TGTGCCAGCAGTTCCTCCGGGGGTGTAAGGACTTTCTTT
CDR3: CASSSSGGVRTFF

J: TRBJ2-7
V: TRBV9
D: -
size: few
DNA: TGTGCCAGCAGCCCAGCAGACGGCTACGAGCAGTACTTC
CDR3: CASSPADGYEQYF

J: TRBJ2-6
V: TRBV7-3
D: -
size: many
DNA: TGTGCCAGCAGCTTAGTAGCGGACAACGTCCTGACTTTC
CDR3: CASSLVADNVLTF

J: TRBJ2-7
V: TRBV10-3
D: -
size: -
DNA: TGTGCCAGCAGCAACCCCGTCCGGGACCCCATCGAGCAGTACTTC
CDR3: CASSNPVRDPIEQYF

J: TRBJ1-2
V: TRBV12-3/TRBV12-4
D: -
size: many
DNA: TGTGCCAGCAGTTGGGTCAGCGGGGGCTACACCTTC
CDR3: CASSWVSGGYTF

J: TRBJ1-1
V: TRBV7-9
D: -
size: few
DNA: TGTGCCAGCGGCAACCCTCCGGACAGGAACACTGAAGCTTTCTTT
CDR3: CASGNPPDRNTEAFF

J: TRBJ1-6
V: TRBV5-1
D: -
size: -
DNA: TGTGCCAGCAGCTTAGGAGGGCAGAGGGATAATTCACCCCTCCACTTT
CDR3: CASSLGGQRDNSPLHF

J: TRBJ1-1
V: TRBV19
D: -
size: -
DNA: TGTGCCAGTACCGTTGGGGGCCCGAACACTGAAGCTTTCTTT
CDR3: CASTVGGPNTEAFF

J: TRBJ1-2
V: TRBV7-8
D: TRBD1
size: few
DNA: TGTGCCAGCAGCTTAGTTTCAGGGGGCGCGGTCTATGGCTACACCTTC
CDR3: CASSLVSGGAVYGYTF

J: TRBJ2-2
V: TRBV2
D: -
size: -
DNA: TGTGCCAGCACTTCCCCGGGACTCAACACCGGGGAGCTGTTTTTT
CDR3: CASTSPGLNTGELFF

J: TRBJ1-2
V: TRBV29-1
D: TRBD1
size: many
DNA: TGCAGCGTTGGACAGGGGGAAGGTGGCTACACCTTC
CDR3: CSVGQGEGGYTF

J: TRBJ1-4
V: TRBV6-9
D: -
size: -
DNA: TGTGCCGGGCAGGGCTCTGAAAAACTGTTTTTT
CDR3: CAGQGSEKLFF

J: TRBJ1-1
V: TRBV9
D: -
size: few
DNA: TGTGCCAGCAGCCAAGACAACAGGATAACTGAAGCTTTCTTT
CDR3: CASSQDNRITEAFF

J: TRBJ1-1
V: TRBV12-3/TRBV12-4
D: -
size: -
DNA: TGTGCCAGCAGTGGAGATCCTTTGGATTACATGAACACTGAAGCTTTCTTT
CDR3: CASSGDPLDYMNTEAFF

J: TRBJ2-7
V: TRBV10-2
D: -
size: -
DNA: TGCGCCACTTCTGACCGGTCCTACGAGCAGTACTTC
CDR3: CATSDRSYEQYF

J: TRBJ1-2
V: TRBV25-1
D: -
size: many
DNA: TGTGCCAGTCTCCCGGATGGCACGATAATGGGCTACACCTTC
CDR3: CASLPDGTIMGYTF

J: TRBJ2-5
V: TRBV6-5
D: -
size: few
DNA: TGTGCCAGCAGTCCCAGCGCCAGTCGCCAGGGGACCCAGTACTTC
CDR3: CASSPSASRQGTQYF

J: TRBJ2-7
V: TRBV9
D: TRBD1
size: -
DNA: TGTGCCAGCAGCGTAGCTCCAGGGACAGGGGTGACCGAGCAGTACTTC
CDR3: CASSVAPGTGVTEQYF

J: TRBJ2-7
V: TRBV2
D: -
size: many
DNA: TGTGCCAGCAGTGAAGCGGATTACCCCGAGCAGTACTTC
CDR3: CASSEADYPEQYF

J: TRBJ1-1
V: TRBV9
D: -
size: -
DNA: TGTGCCTGGATGGGTCTGAACACTGAAGCTTTCTTT
CDR3: CAWMGLNTEAFF

J: TRBJ2-5
V: TRBV29-1
D: -
size: many
DNA: TGCAGCGTTGAAAGGGGGGACTACCAAGAGACCCAGTACTTC
CDR3: CSVERGDYQETQYF

J: TRBJ1-3
V: TRBV7-2
D: -
size: many
DNA: TGTGCCAGCAGCTTAGCCCTCACCAGGGCGGCTGGAAACACCATATATTTT
CDR3: CASSLALTRAAGNTIYF

J: TRBJ1-4
V: TRBV12-3/TRBV12-4
D: -
size: -
DNA: TGTGCCAGCAGTGCACAGGGTGCTGAAAAACTGTTTTTT
CDR3: CASSAQGAEKLFF

J: TRBJ2-5
V: TRBV6-5
D: TRBD2
size: -
DNA: TGTGCCAGCAGTCAGGGACTAGCGGGAGCTTCTGTCCAAGAGACCCAGTACTTC
CDR3: CASSQGLAGASVQETQYF

J: TRBJ1-2
V: TRBV20-1
D: -
size: few
DNA: TGCAGTGCTAGAGCATGGGAGAGTGGCTATGGCTACACCTTC
CDR3: CSARAWESGYGYTF

J: TRBJ1-3
V: TRBV2
D: -
size: many
DNA: TGTGCCAGCAGTGACCCAGGGGATGGAAACACCATATATTTT
CDR3: CASSDPGDGNTIYF

J: TRBJ2-5
V: TRBV19
D: -
size: -
DNA: TGTGCCAGTAGTATGGAGGACAGTTCACCAGAGACCCAGTACTTC
CDR3: CASSMEDSSPETQYF

J: TRBJ1-3
V: TRBV20-1
D: -
size: few
DNA: TGCAGTGCTAGCGAGGCAGTTACTGGAAACACCATATATTTT
CDR3: CSASEAVTGNTIYF

J: TRBJ2-2
V: TRBV9
D: TRBD2
size: -
DNA: TGTGCCAACAGCGTAGCGTCTCTAGCGGGTGCCGGGGAGCTGTTTTTT
CDR3: CANSVASLAGAGELFF